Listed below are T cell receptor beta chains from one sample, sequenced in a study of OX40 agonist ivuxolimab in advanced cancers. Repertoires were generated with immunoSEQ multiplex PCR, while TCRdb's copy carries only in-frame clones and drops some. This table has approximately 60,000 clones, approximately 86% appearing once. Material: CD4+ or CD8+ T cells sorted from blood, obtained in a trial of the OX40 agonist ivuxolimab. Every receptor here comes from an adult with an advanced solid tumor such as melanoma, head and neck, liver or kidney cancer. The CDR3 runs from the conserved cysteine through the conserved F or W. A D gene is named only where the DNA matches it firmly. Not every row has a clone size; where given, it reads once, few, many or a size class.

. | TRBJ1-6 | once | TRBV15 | CATSRGTDSPLHF | TGTGCCACCAGCAGAGGGACAGATTCACCCCTCCACTTT
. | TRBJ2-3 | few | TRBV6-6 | CASSVTGGSTDTQYF | TGTGCCAGCAGTGTGACTGGCGGGAGCACAGATACGCAGTATTTT
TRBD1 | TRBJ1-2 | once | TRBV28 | CASWDRNYGYTF | TGTGCCAGCTGGGACAGGAACTATGGCTACACCTTC
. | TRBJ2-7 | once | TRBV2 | CASSEARVHEQYF | TGTGCCAGCAGTGAAGCCAGGGTCCACGAGCAGTACTTC
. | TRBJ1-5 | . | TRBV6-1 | CASSEGPNQPQHF | TGTGCCAGCAGTGAAGGTCCAAATCAGCCCCAGCATTTT
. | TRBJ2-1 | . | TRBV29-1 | CSVARSTVSNEQFF | TGCAGCGTGGCAAGGTCGACGGTTTCCAATGAGCAGTTCTTC
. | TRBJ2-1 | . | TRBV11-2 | CASSLSGRLFF | TGTGCCAGCAGCTTGAGTGGGAGACTGTTCTTC
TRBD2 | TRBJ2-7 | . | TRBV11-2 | CATRALAGQPYEQYF | TGTGCCACCAGGGCCCTAGCGGGGCAACCCTACGAGCAGTACTTC
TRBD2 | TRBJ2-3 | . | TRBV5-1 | CASSLGLAGITDTQYF | TGCGCCAGCAGCTTGGGACTAGCGGGTATCACAGATACGCAGTATTTT
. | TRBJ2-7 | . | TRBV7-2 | CASSLGRSSYEQYF | TGTGCCAGCAGCCTGGGGCGGTCCTCCTACGAGCAGTACTTC
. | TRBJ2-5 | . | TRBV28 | CASSRNPFFSPETQYF | TGTGCCAGCAGCCGGAATCCGTTCTTTTCTCCCGAGACCCAGTACTTC
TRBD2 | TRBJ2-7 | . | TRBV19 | CASSTSSGTSASYEQYF | TGTGCCAGTAGTACTTCATCGGGGACTAGCGCATCCTACGAGCAGTACTTC
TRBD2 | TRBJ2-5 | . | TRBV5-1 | CASNPGGSETQYF | TGCGCCAGCAACCCGGGAGGTTCGGAGACCCAGTACTTC
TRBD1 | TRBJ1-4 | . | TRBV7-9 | CASSTDRGLGEKLFF | TGTGCCAGCAGCACCGACAGGGGGCTGGGAGAAAAACTGTTTTTT
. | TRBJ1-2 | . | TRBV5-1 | CASSWRPEDYGYTF | TGCGCCAGCAGCTGGCGGCCGGAGGACTATGGCTACACCTTC
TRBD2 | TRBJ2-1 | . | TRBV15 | CATSRDGRTSGRAYEQFF | TGTGCCACCAGCAGAGATGGGAGGACTAGCGGGAGGGCATATGAGCAGTTCTTC
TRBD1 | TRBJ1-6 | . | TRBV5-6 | CASSFWDSTSAGNSPLHF | TGTGCCAGCAGCTTTTGGGACAGTACTTCTGCGGGTAATTCACCCCTCCACTTT
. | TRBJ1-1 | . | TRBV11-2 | CASSLKQAFEAFF | TGTGCCAGCAGCTTAAAACAGGCCTTTGAAGCTTTCTTT
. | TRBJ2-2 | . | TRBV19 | CASTQTGNTGELFF | TGTGCCAGTACCCAGACGGGGAACACCGGGGAGCTGTTTTTT
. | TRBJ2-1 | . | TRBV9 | CASSLRTGVAYNEQFF | TGTGCCAGCAGCCTACGAACAGGAGTAGCCTACAATGAGCAGTTCTTC
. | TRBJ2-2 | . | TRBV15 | CATSRGGNGAGELFF | TGTGCCACCAGCCGTGGGGGAAACGGGGCCGGGGAGCTGTTTTTT
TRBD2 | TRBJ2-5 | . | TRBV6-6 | CASRIGLAGVGETQYF | TGTGCCAGCAGGATCGGACTAGCGGGAGTAGGGGAGACCCAGTACTTC
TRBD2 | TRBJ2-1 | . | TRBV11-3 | CASSLASPSGNEQFF | TGTGCCAGCAGCTTAGCTTCCCCTAGCGGCAATGAGCAGTTCTTC
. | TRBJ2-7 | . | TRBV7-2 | CASSLFNRDSYEQYF | TGTGCCAGCAGCTTATTTAACAGAGACTCCTACGAGCAGTACTTC
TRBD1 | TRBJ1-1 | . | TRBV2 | CASSEMDRGMSTEAFF | TGTGCCAGCAGTGAGATGGACAGGGGGATGAGTACTGAAGCTTTCTTT
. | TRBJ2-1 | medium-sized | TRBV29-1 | CSGISVNEQFF | TGCAGCGGAATTAGCGTCAATGAGCAGTTCTTC
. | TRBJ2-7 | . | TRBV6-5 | CASSRETGTLLHF | TGTGCCAGCAGTAGAGAAACCGGGACGCTGCTTCACTTC
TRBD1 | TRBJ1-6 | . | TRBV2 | CASSEGTVYNSPLHF | TGTGCCAGCAGTGAGGGGACAGTGTATAATTCACCCCTCCACTTT
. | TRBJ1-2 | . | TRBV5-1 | CASSLGDYGYTF | TGCGCCAGCAGCTTGGGAGACTATGGCTACACCTTC
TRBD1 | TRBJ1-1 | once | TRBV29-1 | CSVDLGGLGTEAFF | TGCAGCGTTGACCTAGGGGGCCTTGGCACTGAAGCTTTCTTT
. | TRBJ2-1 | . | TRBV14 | CASSQDLASEQFF | TGTGCCAGCAGCCAAGATCTGGCTAGTGAGCAGTTCTTC
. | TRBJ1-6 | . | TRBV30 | CAWSPWRPGSNSPLHF | TGTGCCTGGAGTCCGTGGCGGCCAGGATCCAATTCACCCCTCCACTTT
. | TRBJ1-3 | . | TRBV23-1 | CASGPTAAADTIYF | TGCGCCAGCGGCCCGACAGCGGCTGCGGACACCATATATTTT